The 25 T cell receptor beta chains below all came from one sample that was sequenced in a study of technical replicates of blood from several donors. The table came from immunoSEQ multiplex PCR; TCRdb's copy has only in-frame clones and leaves some out. Among around 74,000 clones listed, 80% to 90% were seen once. Sequencing was performed on PBMCs. These TCRs come from a human donor in good health. Some clones in this sample may be carry-over from other donors' samples.

This clone appeared once. The chain couples TRBV27 to TRBJ2-4; D is possibly TRBD1 (8 bases). V shed 4 bases and J shed 8 bases, with 12 bases lying between them. CDR3 length: 13 residues. Germline values: CDR1 MNHEY, CDR2 SMNVEV (reference sequence). The CDR3 loop is CASSSQGGDIQYF. CDR3 bases: TGTGCCAGCAGTTCACAGGGGGGGGACATTCAGTACTTC.

The chain combines TRBV9 with TRBJ1-5; tentative D call: TRBD1 (5 bases). The CDR3 sequence is 12 residues long. The ends were cut back, 3 bases at V and 6 bases at J, with 7 bases in the middle. The V gene's germline CDR1 is SGDLS and CDR2 YYNGEE. This CDR3 reads CASSAGGQPQHF. CDR3 sequence (DNA): TGTGCCAGCAGCGCGGGGGGTCAGCCCCAGCATTTT.

The chain is built from TRBV18 and TRBJ1-1; D call uncertain. The germline gives CDR1 KGHSH, CDR2 LQKENI. This CDR3 comprises 14 residues. V lost 6 bases to trimming and J lost 2 bases, with 13 bases between them. As DNA, the CDR3 is TGTGCCAGCTCGCCTAGAACGTTCAACACTGAAGCTTTCTTT. Translating gives CASSPRTFNTEAFF.

The V and J genes are TRBV5-6 and TRBJ1-3, with no clear D. Germline loops: CDR1 SGHDT, CDR2 YYEEEE. The CDR3 has 16 amino acids. The V and J ends lost 2 bases and 3 bases respectively, with 15 bases between them. The CDR3 nucleotides are TGTGCCAGCAGCTTCGAGGGCGCTCTCATTGGAAACACCATATATTTT. It translates to CASSFEGALIGNTIYF. Based on the CDR3 plus reference TRBV5-6 and TRBJ1-3, the full variable domain is DAGVTQSPTHLIKTRGQQVTLRCSPKSGHDTVSWYQQALGQGPQFIFQYYEEEERQRGNFPDRFSGHQFPNYSSELNVNALLLGDSALYLCASSFEGALIGNTIYFGEGSWLTVV.

The chain recombines TRBV7-8 with TRBJ2-2; the D is unclear. Germline values: CDR1 SGHVS, CDR2 FQNEAQ. The ends were cut back, 4 bases at V and 1 base at J, with 10 bases in the middle. The CDR3 totals 15 residues. CDR3 sequence: CASSYNPRNTGELFF. The DNA of the CDR3 is TGTGCCAGCAGCTATAACCCCAGGAACACCGGGGAGCTGTTTTTT.

The chain is built from TRBV10-3 and TRBJ2-5; D call uncertain. The CDR3 contains 11 residues. Trimming removed 6 bases from V and 3 bases from J, with 5 bases in between. The V gene's germline CDR1 is ENHRY and CDR2 SYGVKD. DNA of the CDR3: TGTGCCATCAGGGCCGAAGAGACCCAGTACTTC. Encoded protein: CAIRAEETQYF.

This chain uses TRBV5-1 with TRBJ2-3; 8 nucleotides line up with TRBD2. The CDR3 extends over 13 amino acids. Trimming at V came to 4 bases and at J to 5 bases, leaving 3 bases not matched to a gene. Germline lookup yields CDR1 SGHRS and CDR2 YFSETQ. The CDR3 region has the DNA TGCGCCAGCAGCGCGGGGGGCGGAGATACGCAGTATTTT. Protein product: CASSAGGGDTQYF. Complete variable domain (other parts from reference TRBV5-1 and TRBJ2-3): KAGVTQTPRYLIKTRGQQVTLSCSPISGHRSVSWYQQTPGQGLQFLFEYFSETQRNKGNFPGRFSGRQFSNSRSEMNVSTLELGDSALYLCASSAGGGDTQYFGPGTRLTVL.

The rearrangement uses TRBV7-9 and TRBJ1-3; 9 bases are a match to TRBD1. J lost 0 bases, V lost 6 bases, and 9 bases had no gene match. From germline, CDR1 is SEHNR and CDR2 FQNEAQ (reference sequence). The CDR3 totals 17 residues. CDR3 amino acids: CASSPRRDRASGNTIYF. The CDR3 nucleotides are TGTGCCAGCAGTCCCCGTCGGGACAGGGCCTCTGGAAACACCATATATTTT.

The chain carries TRBV11-1 and TRBJ1-1; 12 positions match TRBD1. Germline CDR1 is SGHAT and CDR2 is FQDESV (reference sequence). The CDR3 loop spans 14 amino acids. J gave up 11 bases and V 5 bases, and 9 bases lay outside the gene matches. The CDR3 DNA sequence: TGTGCCAGCAGCCACGGGACAGGGGGCGTGTCGGCTTTCTTT. Its translation is CASSHGTGGVSAFF. The entire variable domain, with the rest obtained from reference TRBV11-1 and TRBJ1-1, is as follows: EAEVAQSPRYKITEKSQAVAFWCDPISGHATLYWYRQILGQGPELLVQFQDESVVDDSQLPKDRFSAERLKGVDSTLKIQPAELGDSAMYLCASSHGTGGVSAFFGQGTRLTVV.

V and J are TRBV13 and TRBJ2-1; 9 bases fit TRBD1. V gave up 1 base and J gave up 10 bases; unmatched junction bases: 8. The CDR3 runs to 15 residues. CDR1 PRHDT and CDR2 FYEKMQ come from the germline V gene (reference sequence). CDR3 DNA sequence: TGTGCCAGCAGCTTAGAGGGACAGGGTACAAGCGAGCAGTTCTTC. This gives the protein CASSLEGQGTSEQFF.

The gene calls are TRBV4-3 and TRBJ2-5, with TRBD2 as a possible D gene (6 bases). The CDR3 spans 16 residues. In germline, CDR1 is LGHNA, CDR2 YSLEER. Trimming removed 4 bases at V and 0 bases at J, with 15 bases between. Here the CDR3 DNA reads TGCGCCAGCAGCCGGGACGGTTGGGGGGACCAAGAGACCCAGTACTTC. Translating it yields CASSRDGWGDQETQYF.

In DNA, the CDR3 is TGTGCCAGCAGCGCAACAGGGGGCCGGGGCACTGAAGCTTTCTTT. It codes for CASSATGGRGTEAFF. The chain links TRBV5-6 to TRBJ1-1; 9 nucleotides align to TRBD1. There are 15 residues in the CDR3. CDR1 SGHDT and CDR2 YYEEEE come from the germline V gene. V shed 4 bases, J shed 4 bases, and the junction held 8 bases outside the gene matches.

The V and J genes are TRBV18 and TRBJ2-5; TRBD2 might be the D (5 bases). CDR3 length: 15 residues. Germline assignment: CDR1 KGHSH and CDR2 LQKENI. Trimming removed 2 bases at V and 1 base at J, with 11 bases between. CDR3 nucleotide sequence: TGTGCCAGCTCACCAGTAACGGGATTCCAAGAGACCCAGTACTTC. It codes for CASSPVTGFQETQYF.

This clone was observed a handful of times. The chain recombines TRBV19 with TRBJ1-1; 7 bases are shared with TRBD1. Germline V gene sequence: CDR1 LNHDA, CDR2 SQIVND (reference sequence). The length of the CDR3 is 15 residues. J lost 4 bases, V lost 2 bases, and 7 bases had no gene match. In DNA, the CDR3 is TGTGCCAGTAGTATACGACCTCCAGGGGGCACTGAAGCTTTCTTT. Translated, it gives CASSIRPPGGTEAFF.

The CDR3 nucleotides are TGTGCCAGCAGCTTAACGGGTGCGGGAGGAAGGAATGAGCAGTTCTTC. Protein sequence: CASSLTGAGGRNEQFF. The rearrangement links TRBV7-3 to TRBJ2-1; 8 bases map to TRBD2. Germline values: CDR1 SGHTA, CDR2 FQGTGA. CDR3 length: 16 residues. Trimming took 0 bases from V and 7 from J; bases not matched to a gene: 8.

The chain has TRBV30 and TRBJ2-2, with 7 nucleotides matching TRBD2. CDR3 length equals 14 residues. Germline trimming cut 4 bases from V and 1 base from J; bases unmatched to any gene: 3. CDR1 is GTSNPN, CDR2 SVGIG, per germline (reference sequence). The CDR3 coding sequence is TGTGCCTGGATTAGCGGGTGGAACACCGGGGAGCTGTTTTTT. It translates to CAWISGWNTGELFF. Complete variable domain (other parts from reference TRBV30 and TRBJ2-2): SQTIHQWPATLVQPVGSPLSLECTVEGTSNPNLYWYRQAAGRGLQLLFYSVGIGQISSEVPQNLSASRPQDRQFILSSKKLLLSDSGFYLCAWISGWNTGELFFGEGSRLTVL.

This sequence joins TRBV7-3 and TRBJ2-1, with 9 bases lining up with TRBD2. After removal of 1 base from V and 5 bases from J, the junction contained 9 bases not matched to a gene. Looked up from germline, CDR1 is SGHTA and CDR2 is FQGTGA. The CDR3 spans 17 residues. The CDR3 DNA reads as TGTGCCAGCAGCTTAAAGCGGCTAGCGGGGCCCCACAATGAGCAGTTCTTC. Residues: CASSLKRLAGPHNEQFF.

The V gene is TRBV29-1, the J gene TRBJ2-5; D perhaps matches TRBD2 (5 bases). Trimming took 2 bases from V and 5 from J, leaving 9 bases between them. Germline CDR1 and CDR2: SQVTM and ANQGSEA. The CDR3 runs to 12 residues. The CDR3 bases are TGCAGCGTTGAATGGGAGAAGGAGACCCAGTACTTC. It is translated as CSVEWEKETQYF.

The gene calls are TRBV19 and TRBJ1-6; D remains unclear. Trimming removed 6 bases from V and 5 bases from J, with 5 bases in between. Germline CDR1 LNHDA, CDR2 SQIVND (reference sequence). CDR3 length: 12 amino acids. CDR3 sequence reads: CASSGDNSPLHF. CDR3 bases: TGTGCCAGTAGCGGGGATAATTCACCCCTCCACTTT.

The gene calls are TRBV7-3 and TRBJ2-3; the match to TRBD2 covers 7 bases. J was trimmed by 6 bases and V by 2 bases; bases with no gene match: 8. CDR1 and CDR2 (germline): SGHTA, FQGTGA. This CDR3 region has 15 residues. The chain's CDR3 is CASSLDGRIGDTQYF. CDR3 DNA: TGTGCCAGCAGCTTAGACGGGAGGATTGGGGATACGCAGTATTTT. Based on the CDR3 plus reference TRBV7-3 and TRBJ2-3, the full variable domain is GAGVSQTPSNKVTEKGKYVELRCDPISGHTALYWYRQSLGQGPEFLIYFQGTGAADDSGLPNDRFFAVRPEGSVSTLKIQRTERGDSAVYLCASSLDGRIGDTQYFGPGTRLTVL.

Only a few counts were recorded for this clone. This sequence joins TRBV10-3 and TRBJ1-1, with D possibly being TRBD1 (5 bases). The CDR3 runs to 13 residues. The germline V gene encodes CDR1 ENHRY and CDR2 SYGVKD. Trimming shortened V by 3 bases and J by 14 bases, and 19 bases separated the two germline ends. The DNA of the CDR3 is TGTGCCATCAGTGAACGCCTTGGGGCGTTAGTCTTCTTT. It codes for CAISERLGALVFF.

The chain combines TRBV27 with TRBJ2-1; tentative D call: TRBD2 (6 bases). V lost 3 bases to trimming and J lost 3 bases, with 12 bases between them. Looked up from germline, CDR1 is MNHEY and CDR2 is SMNVEV (reference sequence). This CDR3 spans 15 amino acids. CDR3 nucleotides: TGTGCCAGCAGTTTTGGAGGGGTGTACTACAATGAGCAGTTCTTC. This gives the protein CASSFGGVYYNEQFF.

The rearrangement links TRBV9 to TRBJ2-1, with D unclear. This CDR3 spans 16 amino acids. With 4 bases removed from V and 10 bases from J, the gap between germline ends came to 24 bases. Germline V gene lookup returns CDR1 SGDLS and CDR2 YYNGEE. The CDR3 loop reads CASSLPDQMRRREQFF. CDR3 coding DNA: TGTGCCAGCAGCCTACCAGATCAGATGCGACGGCGGGAGCAGTTCTTC.

V and J are TRBV7-9 and TRBJ1-5; D might be TRBD1 (5 bases). CDR3 length: 13 residues. From germline, CDR1 is SEHNR and CDR2 FQNEAQ (reference sequence). V was clipped by 5 bases and J by 7 bases, with 12 bases between them. CDR3 protein: CASSGTGLQPQHF. For the CDR3, the DNA is TGTGCCAGCAGCGGAACAGGTTTACAGCCCCAGCATTTT.

The chain has TRBV5-1 and TRBJ2-1, with 7 bases matching TRBD2. This CDR3 has 13 amino acids. With 7 bases clipped from V and 3 bases from J, the junction kept 4 bases outside the gene matches. Per the germline V gene, CDR1 is SGHRS and CDR2 is YFSETQ. CDR3 DNA sequence: TGCGCCAGCGGGAGGGGTGGCTACAATGAGCAGTTCTTC. Translation gives CASGRGGYNEQFF.